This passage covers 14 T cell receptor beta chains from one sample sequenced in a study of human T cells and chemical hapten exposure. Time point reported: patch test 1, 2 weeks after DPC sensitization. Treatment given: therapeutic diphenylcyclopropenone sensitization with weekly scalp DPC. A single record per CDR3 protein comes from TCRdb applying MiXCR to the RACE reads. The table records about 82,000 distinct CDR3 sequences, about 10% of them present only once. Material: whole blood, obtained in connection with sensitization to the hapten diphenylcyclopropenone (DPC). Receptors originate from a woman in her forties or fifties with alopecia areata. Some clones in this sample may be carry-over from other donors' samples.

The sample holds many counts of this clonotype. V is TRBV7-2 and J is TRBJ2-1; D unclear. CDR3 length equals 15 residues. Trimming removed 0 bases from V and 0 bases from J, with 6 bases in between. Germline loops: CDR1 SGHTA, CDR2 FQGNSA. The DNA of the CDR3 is TGTGCCAGCAGCTTAGCGCCCAGCTCCTACAATGAGCAGTTCTTC. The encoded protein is CASSLAPSSYNEQFF. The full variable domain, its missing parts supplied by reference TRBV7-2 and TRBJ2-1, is GAGVSQSPSNKVTEKGKDVELRCDPISGHTALYWYRQSLGQGLEFLIYFQGNSAPDKSGLPSDRFSAERTGGSVSTLTIQRTQQEDSAVYLCASSLAPSSYNEQFFGPGTRLTVL.

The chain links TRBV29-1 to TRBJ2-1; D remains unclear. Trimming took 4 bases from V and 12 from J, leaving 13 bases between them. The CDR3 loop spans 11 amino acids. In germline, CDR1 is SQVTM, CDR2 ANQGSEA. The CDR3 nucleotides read TGCAGCGTTGCCAGCAGTGGGGTGCAGTTCTTC. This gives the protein CSVASSGVQFF.

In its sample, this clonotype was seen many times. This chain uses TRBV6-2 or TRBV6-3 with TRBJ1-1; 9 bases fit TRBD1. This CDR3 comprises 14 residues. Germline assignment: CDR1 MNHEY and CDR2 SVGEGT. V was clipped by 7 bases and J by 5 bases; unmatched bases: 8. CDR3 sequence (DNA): TGTGCCAGCACCGGGACAGGGAGAAGGACTGAAGCTTTCTTT. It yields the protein CASTGTGRRTEAFF.

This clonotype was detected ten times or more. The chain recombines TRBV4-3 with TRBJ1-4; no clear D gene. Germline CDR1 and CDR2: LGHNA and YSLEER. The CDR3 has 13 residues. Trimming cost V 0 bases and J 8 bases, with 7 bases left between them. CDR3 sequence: CASSQELREKLFF. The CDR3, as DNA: TGCGCCAGCAGCCAAGAGCTCAGGGAAAAACTGTTTTTT.

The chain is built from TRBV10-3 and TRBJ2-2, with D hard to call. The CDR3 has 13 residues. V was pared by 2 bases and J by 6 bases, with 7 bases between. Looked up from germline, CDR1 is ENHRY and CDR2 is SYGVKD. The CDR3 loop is CAISEIGAGELFF. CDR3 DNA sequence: TGTGCCATCAGTGAGATTGGCGCCGGGGAGCTGTTTTTT.

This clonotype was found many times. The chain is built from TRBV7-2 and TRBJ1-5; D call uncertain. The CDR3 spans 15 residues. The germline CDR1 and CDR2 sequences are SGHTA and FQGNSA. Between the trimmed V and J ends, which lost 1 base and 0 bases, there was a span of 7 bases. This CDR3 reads CASSLGQNSNQPQHF. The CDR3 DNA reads TGTGCCAGCAGCTTAGGACAAAATAGCAATCAGCCCCAGCATTTT.

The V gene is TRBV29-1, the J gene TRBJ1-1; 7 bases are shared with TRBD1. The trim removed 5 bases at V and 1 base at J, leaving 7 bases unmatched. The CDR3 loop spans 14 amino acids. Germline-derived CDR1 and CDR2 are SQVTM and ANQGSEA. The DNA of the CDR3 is TGCAGCGTTCGACCGGACAGGAAGAACACTGAAGCTTTCTTT. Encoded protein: CSVRPDRKNTEAFF.

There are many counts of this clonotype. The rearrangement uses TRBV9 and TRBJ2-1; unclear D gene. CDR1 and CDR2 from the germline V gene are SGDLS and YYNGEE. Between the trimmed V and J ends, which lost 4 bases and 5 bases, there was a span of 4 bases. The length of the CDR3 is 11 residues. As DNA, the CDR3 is TGTGCCAGCAGCTTCAACAATGAGCAGTTCTTC. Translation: CASSFNNEQFF.

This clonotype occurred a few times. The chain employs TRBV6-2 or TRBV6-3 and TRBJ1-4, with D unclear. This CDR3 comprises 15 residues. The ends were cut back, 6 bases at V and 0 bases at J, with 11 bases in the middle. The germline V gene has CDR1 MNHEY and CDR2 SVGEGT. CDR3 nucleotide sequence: TGTGCCAGCAGCCCCGGAGGGCCAACTAATGAAAAACTGTTTTTT. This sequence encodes CASSPGGPTNEKLFF.

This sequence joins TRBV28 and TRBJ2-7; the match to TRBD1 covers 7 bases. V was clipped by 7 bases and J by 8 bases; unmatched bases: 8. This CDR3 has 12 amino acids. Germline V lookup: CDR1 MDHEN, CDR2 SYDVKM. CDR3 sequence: CASTPPRGKQYF. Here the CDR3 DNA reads TGTGCCAGCACCCCTCCCAGGGGGAAGCAGTACTTC.

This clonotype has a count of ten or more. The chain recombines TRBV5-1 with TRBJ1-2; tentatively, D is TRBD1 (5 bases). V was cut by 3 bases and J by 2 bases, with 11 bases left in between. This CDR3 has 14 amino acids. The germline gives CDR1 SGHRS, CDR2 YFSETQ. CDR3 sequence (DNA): TGCGCCAGCAGCTCGTTTGGGGGAAACTATGGCTACACCTTC. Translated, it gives CASSSFGGNYGYTF. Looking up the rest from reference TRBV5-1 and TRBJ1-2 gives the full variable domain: KAGVTQTPRYLIKTRGQQVTLSCSPISGHRSVSWYQQTPGQGLQFLFEYFSETQRNKGNFPGRFSGRQFSNSRSEMNVSTLELGDSALYLCASSSFGGNYGYTFGSGTRLTVV.

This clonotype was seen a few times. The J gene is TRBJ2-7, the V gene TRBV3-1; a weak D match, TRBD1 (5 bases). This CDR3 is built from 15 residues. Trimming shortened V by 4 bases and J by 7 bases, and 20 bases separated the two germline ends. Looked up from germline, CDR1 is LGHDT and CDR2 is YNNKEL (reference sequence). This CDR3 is CASSRHSGSSGEQYF. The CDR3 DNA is TGTGCCAGCAGCCGTCATTCAGGGTCGTCTGGAGAGCAGTACTTC.

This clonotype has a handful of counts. CDR3 nucleotides: TGTGCCAGCAGCCGGACAGGGACCTATGGCTACACCTTC. This sequence encodes CASSRTGTYGYTF. The rearrangement uses TRBV12-3 or TRBV12-4 and TRBJ1-2; 8 nucleotides align to TRBD1. This CDR3 has 13 amino acids. The junction had 4 bases not matched to a gene; V was cut back by 6 bases and J by 4 bases.

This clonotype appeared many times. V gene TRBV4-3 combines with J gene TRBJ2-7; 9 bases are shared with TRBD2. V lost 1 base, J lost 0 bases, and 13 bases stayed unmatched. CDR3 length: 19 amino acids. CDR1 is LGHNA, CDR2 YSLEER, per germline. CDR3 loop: CASSQVPPGLAGYSYEQYF. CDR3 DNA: TGCGCCAGCAGCCAAGTCCCCCCAGGCCTAGCGGGGTACTCCTACGAGCAGTACTTC.